This T cell receptor beta chain appears in the sequencing data of a study of cytomegalovirus exposure and HLA in healthy donors. Whole-study results and caveats: Follow-up analysis found HLA locus-dependent TCR association rates, highest for DRB1 and lowest for HLA-C.

Of note for this clone: Its antigen is as yet unknown.

V shed 5 bases and J 4 bases; nucleotides not matched to a gene: 5. The CDR3 totals 14 residues. Per the germline V gene, CDR1 is MDHEN and CDR2 is SYDVKM. The PCR employed 60 Vbeta primers together with 13 Jbeta primers. The method was immunoSEQ multiplex PCR; TCRdb's version includes in-frame clones alone and lacks a portion of them. The sample yields 150,000 to 200,000 clones, about 77% seen once. The chain carries TRBV28 and TRBJ1-5; TRBD1 matches at 7 bases. Input material: PBMCs. This TCR was recovered from a woman in her thirties or forties in good health and CMV-seropositive. The CDR3 loop is CASSRQGPNQPQHF. Here the CDR3 DNA reads TGTGCCAGCAGTAGACAGGGCCCTAATCAGCCCCAGCATTTT.